This TCR beta chain emerged from a study of T-cell reconstitution after alpha-beta-depleted transplantation in children. Points from the study as a whole: Several hundred rapidly expanded clones from non-depleted graft cells reportedly supplied alpha-beta T cells about two months post-transplant. By one year post-transplant, T-cell counts and diversity largely arose from T cells that were newly produced. For some patients, TCRbeta diversity was high at day 60 because of recipient T cells and thymic progenitors that survived.

Concerning this clonotype: The antigen remains undetermined.

Unique molecular identifiers were incorporated into the prepared TCRbeta library. TCRdb itself ran the PCR reads through MiXCR, one entry per CDR3 protein. The repertoire holds 450,000 to 550,000 distinct CDR3 sequences, with more than 9.5% as singletons. J gave up 7 bases and V 4 bases, and 12 bases lay outside the gene matches. The CDR3 covers 15 residues. The V gene's germline CDR1 is SQVTM and CDR2 ANQGSEA. The TCR comes from a female patient under 10 years old who had a stem cell transplant for aplastic anemia, so the T cells may come from the graft donor. J is TRBJ2-1 and V is TRBV29-1; 8 bases match TRBD2. The source material was PBMCs, mostly from graft donor cells, sampled 180 days after TCRalphabeta/CD19-depleted stem cell transplant. CDR3 region: CSVVGWLAGSNEQFF. In DNA form, the CDR3 reads TGCAGCGTTGTAGGTTGGTTAGCGGGAAGTAATGAGCAGTTCTTC.